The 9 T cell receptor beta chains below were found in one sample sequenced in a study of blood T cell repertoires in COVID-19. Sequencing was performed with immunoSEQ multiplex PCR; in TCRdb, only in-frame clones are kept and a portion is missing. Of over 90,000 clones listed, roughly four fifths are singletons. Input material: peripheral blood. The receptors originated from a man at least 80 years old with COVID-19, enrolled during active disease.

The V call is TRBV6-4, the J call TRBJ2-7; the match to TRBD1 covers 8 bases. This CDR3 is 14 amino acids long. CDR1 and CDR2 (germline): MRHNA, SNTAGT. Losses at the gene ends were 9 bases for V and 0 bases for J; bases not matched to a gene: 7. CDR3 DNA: TGTGCCAGGAAGGACAGGGTCGACTCCTACGAGCAGTACTTC. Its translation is CARKDRVDSYEQYF.

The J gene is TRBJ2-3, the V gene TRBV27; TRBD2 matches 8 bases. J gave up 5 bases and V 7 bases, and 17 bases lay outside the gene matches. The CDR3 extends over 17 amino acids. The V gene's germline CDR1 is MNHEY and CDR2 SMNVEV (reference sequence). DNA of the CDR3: TGTGCCAGCAAAAGTGTCCCCGGGAGGGCCGGGGGAGATACGCAGTATTTT. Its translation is CASKSVPGRAGGDTQYF.

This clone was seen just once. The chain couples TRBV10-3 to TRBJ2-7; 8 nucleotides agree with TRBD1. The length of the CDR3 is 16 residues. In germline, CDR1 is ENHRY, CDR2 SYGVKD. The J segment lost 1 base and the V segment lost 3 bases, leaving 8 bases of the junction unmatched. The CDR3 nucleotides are TGTGCCATCAGTGATCAAAGGGACAGGATGTCCTACGAGCAGTACTTC. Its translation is CAISDQRDRMSYEQYF.

This chain's CDR3 is CASSQSPRAVTLHF. The DNA for the CDR3 is TGTGCCAGCAGCCAATCACCGAGGGCAGTGACCCTCCACTTT. V is TRBV6-5 and J is TRBJ1-6; D is undetermined. CDR1 is MNHEY and CDR2 is SVGAGI in the germline V gene. Trimming left V 6 bases short and J 14 bases short, with 20 bases between. The CDR3 extends over 14 amino acids.

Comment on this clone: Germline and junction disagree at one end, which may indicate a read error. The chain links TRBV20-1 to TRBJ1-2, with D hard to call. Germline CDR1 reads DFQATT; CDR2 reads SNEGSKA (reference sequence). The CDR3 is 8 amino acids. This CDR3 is CSASGRIF. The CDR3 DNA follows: TGCAGTGCTAGTGGGAGGATATTC.

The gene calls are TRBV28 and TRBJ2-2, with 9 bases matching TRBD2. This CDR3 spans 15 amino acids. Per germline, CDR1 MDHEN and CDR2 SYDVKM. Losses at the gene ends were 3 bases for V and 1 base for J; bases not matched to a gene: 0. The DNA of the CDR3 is TGTGCCAGCAGTTTTAGCGGGGGGAACACCGGGGAGCTGTTTTTT. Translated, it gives CASSFSGGNTGELFF.

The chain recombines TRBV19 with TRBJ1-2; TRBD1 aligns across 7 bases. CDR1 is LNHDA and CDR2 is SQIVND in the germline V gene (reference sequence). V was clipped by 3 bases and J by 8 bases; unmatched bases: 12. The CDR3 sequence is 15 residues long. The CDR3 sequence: CASSMSPGTVRGYTF. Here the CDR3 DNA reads TGTGCCAGTAGTATGTCTCCCGGGACAGTTCGAGGCTACACCTTC.

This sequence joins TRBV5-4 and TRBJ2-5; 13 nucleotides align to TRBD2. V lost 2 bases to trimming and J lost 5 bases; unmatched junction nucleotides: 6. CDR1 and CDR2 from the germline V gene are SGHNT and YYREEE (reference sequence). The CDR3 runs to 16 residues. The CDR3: CASSFGLAGDLETQYF. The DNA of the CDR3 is TGTGCCAGCAGCTTTGGACTAGCGGGAGATCTTGAGACCCAGTACTTC.

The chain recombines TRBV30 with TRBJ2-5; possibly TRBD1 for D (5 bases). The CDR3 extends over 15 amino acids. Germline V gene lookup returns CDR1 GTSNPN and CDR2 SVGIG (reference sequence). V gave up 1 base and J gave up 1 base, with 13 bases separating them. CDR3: CAWSAGANLQETQYF. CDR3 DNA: TGTGCCTGGAGTGCTGGGGCCAACCTCCAAGAGACCCAGTACTTC.